This entry concerns a single T cell receptor (beta chain). Other DNA sequences from this sample encode an identical CDR3 as well. Profiled with immunoSEQ multiplex PCR; TCRdb holds only in-frame clones, not every one. Seen here are 150,000 to 200,000 clones, approximately 86% observed once, and the top ten hold roughly 0.95%. This sample was taken from a study of blood T cell repertoires in COVID-19. Whole-study context: PBMCs, B-cell-depleted T cells, or T cells provided the cDNA or gDNA that made up the material.

Per the germline V gene, CDR1 is MDHEN and CDR2 is SYDVKM. The CDR3 spans 14 residues. V shed 5 bases and J shed 2 bases, with 10 bases lying between them. Sequencing used peripheral blood. The receptor comes from a man between 18 and 29 years old with acute or convalescent COVID-19. The chain has TRBV28 and TRBJ1-5, with D possibly being TRBD1 (5 bases). For the CDR3, the DNA is TGTGCCAGCAGTAGGGGTGGTGGCAATCAGCCCCAGCATTTT. It specifies CASSRGGGNQPQHF.